A selection of T cell receptor beta chains follows, all from one sample in a study of OX40 agonist ivuxolimab in advanced cancers. Data came from immunoSEQ multiplex PCR; TCRdb stores just in-frame clones and leaves some out. Counted here are 50,000 to 60,000 clones, about 85% occurring once; the ten biggest clones make up roughly 5%. The sequencing here drew on CD4+ or CD8+ T cells sorted from blood, taken in a trial of the OX40 agonist ivuxolimab. Source of these receptors: an adult with an advanced solid tumor such as melanoma, head and neck, liver or kidney cancer. Each CDR3 is given with its conserved first and last residue. Fields, in order: D gene, V gene, J gene, clone size, CDR3 DNA, CDR3 protein. A D gene is named only where the DNA matches it firmly. Size is omitted from some rows. Given values are once, few, many or a class for expanded clones.

d_gene: -; v_gene: TRBV28; j_gene: TRBJ2-5; abundance: -; CDR3nt: TGTGCCAGCAGTCCCCCCCGGACTCAAGAGACCCAGTACTTC; CDR3aa: CASSPPRTQETQYF
d_gene: TRBD1; v_gene: TRBV28; j_gene: TRBJ1-1; abundance: once; CDR3nt: TGTGCCAGCAGCTGGGACAGGGGATCGATGAACACTGAAGCTTTCTTT; CDR3aa: CASSWDRGSMNTEAFF
d_gene: -; v_gene: TRBV5-1; j_gene: TRBJ2-2; abundance: -; CDR3nt: TGCGCCAGCAGTACCACGGTCCAGGCGCTAGGCGCCGGGGAGCTGTTTTTT; CDR3aa: CASSTTVQALGAGELFF
d_gene: -; v_gene: TRBV5-4; j_gene: TRBJ2-2; abundance: -; CDR3nt: TGTGCCAGCAGCCTCCAGATCACCGGGGAGCTGTTTTTT; CDR3aa: CASSLQITGELFF
d_gene: -; v_gene: TRBV5-6; j_gene: TRBJ2-3; abundance: -; CDR3nt: TGTGCCAGCAGCCCGGGGGTAGATACGCAGTATTTT; CDR3aa: CASSPGVDTQYF
d_gene: -; v_gene: TRBV4-1; j_gene: TRBJ1-5; abundance: -; CDR3nt: TGCGCCAGCAGCCAAGGATGGTATCAGCCCCAGCATTTT; CDR3aa: CASSQGWYQPQHF
d_gene: TRBD2; v_gene: TRBV2; j_gene: TRBJ2-7; abundance: -; CDR3nt: TGTGCCAGCGGAAGATTTAGCGGGGGGGCGAGCGAGCAGTACTTC; CDR3aa: CASGRFSGGASEQYF
d_gene: TRBD1; v_gene: TRBV6-6; j_gene: TRBJ1-5; abundance: -; CDR3nt: TGTGCCAGCAGACTTGGGGACAGAATTCTCAATCAGCCCCAGCATTTT; CDR3aa: CASRLGDRILNQPQHF
d_gene: TRBD2; v_gene: TRBV5-4; j_gene: TRBJ2-7; abundance: -; CDR3nt: TGTGCCAGCAGCGCCGGACTAGCGGACTCCTACGAGCAGTACTTC; CDR3aa: CASSAGLADSYEQYF
d_gene: -; v_gene: TRBV21-1; j_gene: TRBJ2-7; abundance: -; CDR3nt: TGTGCCAGCAGCAAAGTTGAGGGGTCCCTAAACTACGAGCAGTACTTC; CDR3aa: CASSKVEGSLNYEQYF
d_gene: -; v_gene: TRBV7-2; j_gene: TRBJ2-2; abundance: -; CDR3nt: TGTGCCAGCAGCCTAGGGGCTCTGGGCGGGGAGCTGTTTTTT; CDR3aa: CASSLGALGGELFF
d_gene: -; v_gene: TRBV28; j_gene: TRBJ1-2; abundance: once; CDR3nt: TGTGCCAGCAGAGACACCGGCTATGGCTACACCTTC; CDR3aa: CASRDTGYGYTF
d_gene: -; v_gene: TRBV7-3; j_gene: TRBJ2-3; abundance: -; CDR3nt: TGTGCCAGCCCAAGGGGGGCAGATACGCAGTATTTT; CDR3aa: CASPRGADTQYF
d_gene: -; v_gene: TRBV11-2; j_gene: TRBJ2-5; abundance: -; CDR3nt: TGTGCCAGCAGCTTAGTTCAAGAGACCCAGTACTTC; CDR3aa: CASSLVQETQYF
d_gene: TRBD1; v_gene: TRBV7-8; j_gene: TRBJ1-4; abundance: -; CDR3nt: TGTGCCAGCAGCCAATGGACAGGGGGCGATAATGAAAAACTGTTTTTT; CDR3aa: CASSQWTGGDNEKLFF
d_gene: -; v_gene: TRBV10-3; j_gene: TRBJ2-2; abundance: few; CDR3nt: TGTGCCGCCGAAGGAGAGACGAACACCGGGGAGCTGTTTTTT; CDR3aa: CAAEGETNTGELFF
d_gene: -; v_gene: TRBV11-2; j_gene: TRBJ2-7; abundance: -; CDR3nt: TGTGCCAGCAGCTTGCCCGGGCCCTCAATCCACGAGCAGTACTTC; CDR3aa: CASSLPGPSIHEQYF
d_gene: -; v_gene: TRBV7-9; j_gene: TRBJ2-3; abundance: -; CDR3nt: TGTGCCAGCAGCTTTACAGGGATCGGCACAGATACGCAGTATTTT; CDR3aa: CASSFTGIGTDTQYF
d_gene: -; v_gene: TRBV5-4; j_gene: TRBJ2-3; abundance: -; CDR3nt: TGTGCCAGCAGCTTGGGTCAGGGGTGGGATACGCAGTATTTT; CDR3aa: CASSLGQGWDTQYF
d_gene: TRBD1; v_gene: TRBV30; j_gene: TRBJ1-6; abundance: -; CDR3nt: TGTGCCTGGAGGGACAGGGAGAATTCACCCCTCCACTTT; CDR3aa: CAWRDRENSPLHF
d_gene: TRBD1; v_gene: TRBV11-2; j_gene: TRBJ2-5; abundance: -; CDR3nt: TGTGCCAGCACCTTACCAGACAGGGGAGAGACCCAGTACTTC; CDR3aa: CASTLPDRGETQYF
d_gene: -; v_gene: TRBV27; j_gene: TRBJ2-5; abundance: -; CDR3nt: TGTGCCAGCAGTTTAGGGCGAGAAGAGACCCAGTACTTC; CDR3aa: CASSLGREETQYF
d_gene: -; v_gene: TRBV4-1; j_gene: TRBJ2-6; abundance: -; CDR3nt: TGCGCCAGCAGCCAAGATTGGTACAGGGTAGAGGGGGCCAACGTCCTGACTTTC; CDR3aa: CASSQDWYRVEGANVLTF